This TCR beta chain came from a study of graft-versus-host responses after intestinal transplantation. Study-level background: Every one of the recipients received anti-thymocyte globulin induction and afterwards took tacrolimus and steroids for about 3 years.

Overall study findings and caveats: High graft-versus-host to host-versus-graft T cell clonal ratios marked allografts of patients with graft-donor macrochimerism. Recipient marrow showed GvH clones, some seen first in ileum or blood.

A word on this clone: Its target is unknown.

Per germline, CDR1 SGHTA and CDR2 FQGNSA. After removal of 5 bases from V and 1 base from J, the junction contained 8 bases not matched to a gene. The CDR3 loop spans 16 amino acids. Libraries were prepared by immunoSEQ multiplex PCR; TCRdb keeps only in-frame clonotypes and omits some of them. The table shows about 82,000 clones, with about nine tenths occurring only once. V gene TRBV7-2 combines with J gene TRBJ2-3, with 8 positions matching TRBD2. The sequence came from a human donor who received an intestinal transplant. The specimen comprised unstimulated CD4+ T cells sorted from spleen or lymph node cells, sampled before intestinal transplant. The CDR3 here is CASSGGLAGRTDTQYF. CDR3 bases: TGTGCCAGCAGCGGGGGGCTAGCGGGTCGCACAGATACGCAGTATTTT. Based on the CDR3 plus reference TRBV7-2 and TRBJ2-3, the full variable domain is GAGVSQSPSNKVTEKGKDVELRCDPISGHTALYWYRQSLGQGLEFLIYFQGNSAPDKSGLPSDRFSAERTGGSVSTLTIQRTQQEDSAVYLCASSGGLAGRTDTQYFGPGTRLTVL.